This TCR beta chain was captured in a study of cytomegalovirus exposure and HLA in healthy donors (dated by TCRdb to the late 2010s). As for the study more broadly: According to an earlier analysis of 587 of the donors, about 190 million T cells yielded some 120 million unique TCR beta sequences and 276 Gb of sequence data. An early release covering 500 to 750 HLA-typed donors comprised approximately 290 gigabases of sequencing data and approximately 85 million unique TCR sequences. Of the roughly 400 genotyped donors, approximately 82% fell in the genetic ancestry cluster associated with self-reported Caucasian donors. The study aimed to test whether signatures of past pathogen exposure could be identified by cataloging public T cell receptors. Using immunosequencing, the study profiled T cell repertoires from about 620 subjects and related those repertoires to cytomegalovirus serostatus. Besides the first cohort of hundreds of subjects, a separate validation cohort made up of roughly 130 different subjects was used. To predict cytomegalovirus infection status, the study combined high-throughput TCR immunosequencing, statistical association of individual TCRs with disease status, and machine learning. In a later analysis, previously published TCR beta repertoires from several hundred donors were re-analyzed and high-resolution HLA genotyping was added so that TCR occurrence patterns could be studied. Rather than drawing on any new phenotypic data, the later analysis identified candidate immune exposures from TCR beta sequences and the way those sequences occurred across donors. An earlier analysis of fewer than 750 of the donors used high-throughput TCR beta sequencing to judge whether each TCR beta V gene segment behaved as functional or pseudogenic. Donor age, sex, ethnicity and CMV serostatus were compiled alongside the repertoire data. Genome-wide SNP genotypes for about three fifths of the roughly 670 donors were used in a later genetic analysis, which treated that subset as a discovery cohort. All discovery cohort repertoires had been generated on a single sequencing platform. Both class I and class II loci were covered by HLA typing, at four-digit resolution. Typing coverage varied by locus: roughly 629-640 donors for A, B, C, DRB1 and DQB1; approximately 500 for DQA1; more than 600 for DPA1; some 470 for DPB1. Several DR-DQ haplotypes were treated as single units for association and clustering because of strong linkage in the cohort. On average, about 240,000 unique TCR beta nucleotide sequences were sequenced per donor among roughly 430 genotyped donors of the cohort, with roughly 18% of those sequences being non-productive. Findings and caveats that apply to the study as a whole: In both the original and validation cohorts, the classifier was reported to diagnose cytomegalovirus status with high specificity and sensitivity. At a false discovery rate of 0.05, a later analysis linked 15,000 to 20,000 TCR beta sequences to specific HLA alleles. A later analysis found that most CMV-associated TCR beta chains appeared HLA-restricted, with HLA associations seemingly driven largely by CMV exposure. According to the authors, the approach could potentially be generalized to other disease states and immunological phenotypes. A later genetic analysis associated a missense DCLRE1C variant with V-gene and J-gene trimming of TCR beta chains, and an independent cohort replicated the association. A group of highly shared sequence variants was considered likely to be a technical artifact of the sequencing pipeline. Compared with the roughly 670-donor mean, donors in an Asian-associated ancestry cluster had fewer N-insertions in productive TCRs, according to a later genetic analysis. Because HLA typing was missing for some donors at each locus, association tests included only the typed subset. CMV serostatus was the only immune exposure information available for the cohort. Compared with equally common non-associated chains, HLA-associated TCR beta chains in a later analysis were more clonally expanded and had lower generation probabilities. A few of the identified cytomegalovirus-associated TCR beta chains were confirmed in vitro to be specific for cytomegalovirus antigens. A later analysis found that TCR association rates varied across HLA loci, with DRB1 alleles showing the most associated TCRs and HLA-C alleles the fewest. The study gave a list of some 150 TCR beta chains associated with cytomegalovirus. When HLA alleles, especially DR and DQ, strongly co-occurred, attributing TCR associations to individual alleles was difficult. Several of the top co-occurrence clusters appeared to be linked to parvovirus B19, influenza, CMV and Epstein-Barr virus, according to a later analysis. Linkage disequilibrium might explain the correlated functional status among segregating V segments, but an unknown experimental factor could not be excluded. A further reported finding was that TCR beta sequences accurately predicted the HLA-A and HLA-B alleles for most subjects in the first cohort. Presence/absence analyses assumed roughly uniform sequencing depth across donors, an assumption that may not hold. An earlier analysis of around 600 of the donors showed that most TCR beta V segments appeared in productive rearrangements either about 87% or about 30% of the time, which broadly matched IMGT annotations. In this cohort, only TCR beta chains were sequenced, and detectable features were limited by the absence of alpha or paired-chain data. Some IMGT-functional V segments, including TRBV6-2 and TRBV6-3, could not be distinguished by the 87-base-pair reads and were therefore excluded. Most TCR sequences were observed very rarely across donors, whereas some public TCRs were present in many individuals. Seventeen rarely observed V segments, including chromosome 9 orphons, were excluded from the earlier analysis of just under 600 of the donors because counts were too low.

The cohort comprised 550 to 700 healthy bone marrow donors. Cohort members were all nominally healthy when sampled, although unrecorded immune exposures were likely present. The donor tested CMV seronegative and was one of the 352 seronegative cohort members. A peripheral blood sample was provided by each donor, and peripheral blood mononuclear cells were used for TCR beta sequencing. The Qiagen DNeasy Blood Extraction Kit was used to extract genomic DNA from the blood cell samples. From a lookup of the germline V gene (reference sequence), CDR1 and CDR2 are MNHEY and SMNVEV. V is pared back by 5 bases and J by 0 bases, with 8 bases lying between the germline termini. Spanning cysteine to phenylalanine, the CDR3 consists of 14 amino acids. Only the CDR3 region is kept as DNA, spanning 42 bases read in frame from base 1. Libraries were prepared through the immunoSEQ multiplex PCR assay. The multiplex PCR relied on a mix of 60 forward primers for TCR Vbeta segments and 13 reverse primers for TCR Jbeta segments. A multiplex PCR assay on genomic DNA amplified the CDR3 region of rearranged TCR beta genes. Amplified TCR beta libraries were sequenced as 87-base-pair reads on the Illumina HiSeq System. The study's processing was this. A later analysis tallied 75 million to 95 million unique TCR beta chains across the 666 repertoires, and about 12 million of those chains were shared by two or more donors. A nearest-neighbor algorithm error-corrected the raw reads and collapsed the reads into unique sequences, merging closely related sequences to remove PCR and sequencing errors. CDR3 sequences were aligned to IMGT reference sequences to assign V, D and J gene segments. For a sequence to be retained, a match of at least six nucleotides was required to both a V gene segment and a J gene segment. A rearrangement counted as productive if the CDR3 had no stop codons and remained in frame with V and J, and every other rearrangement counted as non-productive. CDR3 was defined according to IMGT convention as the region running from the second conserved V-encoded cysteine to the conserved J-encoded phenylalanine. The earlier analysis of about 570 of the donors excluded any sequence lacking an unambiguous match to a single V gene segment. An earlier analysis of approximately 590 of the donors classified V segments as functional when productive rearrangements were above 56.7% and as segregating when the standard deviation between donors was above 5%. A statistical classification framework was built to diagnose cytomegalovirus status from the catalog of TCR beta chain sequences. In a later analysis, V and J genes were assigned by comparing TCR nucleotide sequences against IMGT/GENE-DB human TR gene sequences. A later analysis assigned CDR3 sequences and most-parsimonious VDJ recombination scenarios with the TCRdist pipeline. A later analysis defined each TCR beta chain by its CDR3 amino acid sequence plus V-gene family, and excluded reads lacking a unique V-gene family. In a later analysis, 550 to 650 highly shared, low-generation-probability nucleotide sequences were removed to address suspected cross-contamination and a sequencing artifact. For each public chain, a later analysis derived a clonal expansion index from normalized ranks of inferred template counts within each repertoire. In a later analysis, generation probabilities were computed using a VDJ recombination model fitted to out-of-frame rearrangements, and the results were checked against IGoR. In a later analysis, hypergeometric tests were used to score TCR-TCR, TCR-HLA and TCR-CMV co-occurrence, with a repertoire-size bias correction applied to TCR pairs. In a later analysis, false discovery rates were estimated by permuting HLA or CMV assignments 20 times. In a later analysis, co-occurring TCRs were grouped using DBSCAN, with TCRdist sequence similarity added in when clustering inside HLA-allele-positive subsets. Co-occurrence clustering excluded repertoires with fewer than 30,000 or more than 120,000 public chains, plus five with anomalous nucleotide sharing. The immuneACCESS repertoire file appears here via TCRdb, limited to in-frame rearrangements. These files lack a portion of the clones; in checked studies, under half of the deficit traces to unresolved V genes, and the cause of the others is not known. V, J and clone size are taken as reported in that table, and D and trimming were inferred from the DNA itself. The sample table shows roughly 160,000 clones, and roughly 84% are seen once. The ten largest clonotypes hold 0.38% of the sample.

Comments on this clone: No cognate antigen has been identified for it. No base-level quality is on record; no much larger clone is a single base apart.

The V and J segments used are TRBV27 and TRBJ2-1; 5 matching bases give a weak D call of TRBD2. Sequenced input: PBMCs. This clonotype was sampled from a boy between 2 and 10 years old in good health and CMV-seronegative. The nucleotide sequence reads TGTGCCAGCAGTGAGCGGAGCTCCTACAATGAGCAGTTCTTC. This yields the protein CASSERSSYNEQFF.